The source of this T cell receptor (beta chain) is a study of beta chain features in type 1 diabetes. In the study overall: All samples yielded some 110 million examined sorted cells. Regarding the study as a whole: Patients' naive, central memory and Treg TCRB repertoires seemed closer to one another than those of healthy donors. Shorter TCRB CDR3s, moderately but significantly so, marked every one of the four CD4+ subsets in Type 1 diabetes patients. HLA influence on TCRB rearrangement stayed unresolved here.

About this clone itself: The antigen remains unidentified.

The entirety of the isolated RNA underwent reverse transcription, so expressed TCRB transcripts were sequenced. Repertoires were generated with immunoSEQ multiplex PCR, while TCRdb's copy carries only in-frame clones and drops some. The sample yields a few hundred thousand clones, about 13% seen once. V was clipped by 3 bases and J by 2 bases; unmatched bases: 3. The CDR3 extends over 15 amino acids. CDR1 is SGHRS and CDR2 is YFSETQ in the germline V gene. Each of the CD4+ naive, central memory, regulatory and stem cell-like memory populations was sorted via CD45RO/CCR7/CD25/CD127/CD95/CD27. The V gene is TRBV5-1, the J gene TRBJ1-1, with 11 bases aligning to TRBD1. Source material: naive CD4+ T cells from blood. This TCR came from a woman under 30 with type 1 diabetes. The chain's CDR3 is CASSSWTGGNTEAFF. Here the CDR3 DNA reads TGCGCCAGCAGCTCCTGGACAGGGGGCAACACTGAAGCTTTCTTT. The entire variable domain, with the rest obtained from reference TRBV5-1 and TRBJ1-1, is as follows: KAGVTQTPRYLIKTRGQQVTLSCSPISGHRSVSWYQQTPGQGLQFLFEYFSETQRNKGNFPGRFSGRQFSNSRSEMNVSTLELGDSALYLCASSSWTGGNTEAFFGQGTRLTVV.